These 32 T cell receptor beta chains originate from one sample sequenced in a study of a mutant IDH1 vaccine in newly diagnosed glioma. Sequenced by immunoSEQ multiplex PCR; TCRdb stores in-frame clones only, minus some. In the table there are under 75,000 clones, 75% to 95% of which are singletons. The time point: baseline, week 1 (first vaccination visit). Regarding treatment: pre-vaccination baseline after standard-of-care therapy. Sample: PBMCs, taken from a glioma patient treated with radiotherapy, temozolomide or both. These TCRs come from a man aged 45 to 65 with glioma.

The chain uses TRBV5-4 and TRBJ2-1, with a possible D match to TRBD1 (6 bases). CDR1 SGHNT and CDR2 YYREEE come from the germline V gene (reference sequence). Trimming left V 1 base short and J 4 bases short, with 12 bases between. The CDR3 extends over 15 amino acids. The CDR3 DNA follows: TGTGCCAGCAGCTTGTCCCTGACAGGTTACAATGAGCAGTTCTTC. Its protein is CASSLSLTGYNEQFF.

The chain links TRBV5-1 to TRBJ2-7; TRBD1 agrees at 8 bases. Germline-derived CDR1 and CDR2 are SGHRS and YFSETQ. J lost 2 bases, V lost 4 bases, and 5 bases had no gene match. CDR3 length: 14 amino acids. The CDR3 DNA sequence: TGCGCCAGCAGCGGCGGGACAGGACCCTACGAGCAGTACTTC. It encodes CASSGGTGPYEQYF.

This chain links TRBV15 with TRBJ2-4; D is ambiguous. The CDR3 sequence is 12 residues long. The germline V gene has CDR1 LNHNV and CDR2 YYDKDF (reference sequence). V lost 1 base and J lost 7, with 5 bases in between. CDR3 DNA: TGTGCCACCAGCAGAGGACATAACATTCAGTACTTC. Translating it yields CATSRGHNIQYF.

Here the CDR3 reads CASSLGAGSPHPFF. CDR3 coding DNA: TGCGCCAGCAGCTTGGGGGCAGGGTCCCCCCATCCGTTCTTC. The chain combines TRBV5-1 with TRBJ2-1; D possibly corresponds to TRBD1 (5 bases). V lost 0 bases to trimming and J lost 15 bases, with 19 bases between them. The CDR3 contains 14 residues. Germline V gene data show CDR1 as SGHRS and CDR2 as YFSETQ.

V usage is TRBV5-1 and J usage is TRBJ2-5; TRBD2 matches at 9 bases. CDR1 and CDR2 from the germline V gene are SGHRS and YFSETQ. The CDR3 totals 15 residues. After removal of 4 bases from V and 4 bases from J, the junction contained 8 bases not matched to a gene. In DNA form, the CDR3 reads TGCGCCAGCAGCAGACAGCGGGGGGCCGTAGAGACCCAGTACTTC. It is translated as CASSRQRGAVETQYF.

The chain is built from TRBV5-4 and TRBJ2-7; 7 bases fit TRBD1. The V gene end was trimmed by 3 bases and the J gene end by 5 bases; junction bases not matched to a gene: 8. Germline-derived CDR1 and CDR2 are SGHNT and YYREEE (reference sequence). The CDR3 runs to 14 residues. CDR3 region: CASSSRQGRNEQYF. The CDR3 region has the DNA TGTGCCAGCAGCTCCCGACAGGGTAGGAACGAGCAGTACTTC.

This chain uses TRBV7-2 with TRBJ2-1; unclear D gene. The CDR3 is 14 amino acids. V lost 6 bases, J lost 2 bases, and 11 bases lay in between. Germline CDR1 and CDR2: SGHTA and FQGNSA. In DNA, the CDR3 is TGTGCCAGCAGTCGATATGCAGCCTACAATGAGCAGTTCTTC. Amino acids: CASSRYAAYNEQFF.

The genes are TRBV6-4 and TRBJ2-2; TRBD1 aligns across 8 bases. The V segment lost 4 bases and the J segment 3 bases; nucleotides outside the gene matches: 1. The CDR3 consists of 14 residues. The V gene's germline CDR1 is MRHNA and CDR2 SNTAGT. CDR3 DNA sequence: TGTGCCAGCAGTGCGGGACAGGACACCGGGGAGCTGTTTTTT. It codes for CASSAGQDTGELFF.

The chain employs TRBV5-1 and TRBJ1-1; D gene uncertain. Germline V CDR1 and CDR2: SGHRS, YFSETQ. CDR3 length: 13 residues. The V gene lost 0 bases and the J gene lost 1 base, with 4 bases spanning the gap. CDR3 region: CASSLGANTEAFF. The CDR3 nucleotides are TGCGCCAGCAGCTTGGGGGCGAACACTGAAGCTTTCTTT.

The chain couples TRBV13 to TRBJ2-5; 8 bases line up with TRBD2. V shed 5 bases and J 2 bases; nucleotides not matched to a gene: 4. Germline V gene lookup returns CDR1 PRHDT and CDR2 FYEKMQ (reference sequence). The CDR3 length is 14 residues. This chain's CDR3 is CASSGAGVQETQYF. The CDR3 DNA reads as TGTGCCAGCAGCGGAGCGGGAGTTCAAGAGACCCAGTACTTC.

This clone came up once. The chain links TRBV2 to TRBJ2-4; TRBD2 matches 16 bases. V shed 5 bases and J 0 bases; nucleotides not matched to a gene: 10. This CDR3 has 20 residues. The germline gives CDR1 SNHLY, CDR2 FYNNEI. In DNA form, the CDR3 reads TGTGCCAGCAGTCTCTTTGCGGGGACTAGCGGGGGGGTAGCCAAAAACATTCAGTACTTC. Translated, it gives CASSLFAGTSGGVAKNIQYF.

The rearrangement uses TRBV4-3 and TRBJ1-5; 9 bases align to TRBD1. Germline V lookup: CDR1 LGHNA, CDR2 YSLEER. The CDR3 has 15 residues. Trimming took 1 base from V and 6 from J; bases not matched to a gene: 4. The CDR3 region has the DNA TGCGCCAGCAGCCAAGTGTGGGACAGGGCTCAGCCCCAGCATTTT. It specifies CASSQVWDRAQPQHF.

This sequence joins TRBV6-1 and TRBJ1-3, with no clear D. V was shortened by 6 bases and J by 0 bases, with 9 bases between the two germline ends. The germline CDR1 and CDR2 sequences are MNHNS and SASEGT. The CDR3 has 14 amino acids. CDR3 in amino acids: CASRGGVSGNTIYF. In nucleotides, the CDR3 is TGTGCCAGCAGAGGCGGCGTCTCTGGAAACACCATATATTTT.

The V call is TRBV4-1, the J call TRBJ2-2; D may match TRBD1 or TRBD2 (5 bases each). Deletions cut 1 base from V and 7 bases from J, with 16 bases between. CDR3 length: 16 residues. In germline, CDR1 is MGHRA, CDR2 YSYEKL. CDR3 amino acids: CASSQAGAGLGGELFF. CDR3 bases: TGCGCCAGCAGCCAAGCCGGGGCGGGCCTGGGCGGGGAGCTGTTTTTT.

The rearrangement joins TRBV5-1 to TRBJ2-3; D gene unclear. Deletions cut 4 bases from V and 7 bases from J, with 10 bases between. Looked up from germline, CDR1 is SGHRS and CDR2 is YFSETQ. This CDR3 is built from 12 residues. CDR3 residues: CASSQTSYTQYF. In DNA, the CDR3 is TGCGCCAGCAGCCAAACCTCATATACGCAGTATTTT. Full variable domain (missing parts from reference TRBV5-1 and TRBJ2-3): KAGVTQTPRYLIKTRGQQVTLSCSPISGHRSVSWYQQTPGQGLQFLFEYFSETQRNKGNFPGRFSGRQFSNSRSEMNVSTLELGDSALYLCASSQTSYTQYFGPGTRLTVL.

The rearrangement joins TRBV7-9 to TRBJ2-7; 9 bases fit TRBD1. The CDR3 loop spans 15 amino acids. CDR1 is SEHNR and CDR2 is FQNEAQ in the germline V gene (reference sequence). V was clipped by 5 bases and J by 0 bases; unmatched bases: 5. This chain's CDR3 is CASSAGQGSSYEQYF. The CDR3 DNA sequence: TGTGCCAGCAGCGCGGGACAGGGAAGCTCCTACGAGCAGTACTTC.

V gene TRBV15 combines with J gene TRBJ1-2, with D possibly being TRBD1 (5 bases). Between the trimmed V and J ends, which lost 1 base and 1 base, there was a span of 13 bases. The CDR3 loop spans 16 amino acids. CDR1 LNHNV and CDR2 YYDKDF come from the germline V gene (reference sequence). CDR3: CATSRGDRLSNYGYTF. DNA for the CDR3: TGTGCCACCAGCAGAGGGGACCGCCTCAGTAACTATGGCTACACCTTC.

This chain's CDR3 is CASSLGEGGNEQFF. In nucleotides, the CDR3 is TGTGCCAGCAGTCTCGGGGAGGGGGGGAATGAGCAGTTCTTC. V is TRBV27 and J is TRBJ2-1; TRBD2 might be the D (7 bases). The CDR3 has 14 amino acids. Trimming pared 5 bases from V and 7 bases from J, leaving 15 bases between. Germline CDR1 reads MNHEY; CDR2 reads SMNVEV (reference sequence).

This clone was recorded once. This sequence joins TRBV2 and TRBJ1-4, with a possible D match to TRBD1 (6 bases). This CDR3 has 13 amino acids. Germline V gives CDR1 SNHLY, CDR2 FYNNEI. Trimming shortened V by 5 bases and J by 7 bases, and 11 bases separated the two germline ends. The CDR3 loop reads CASSTRGVEKLFF. The DNA of the CDR3 is TGTGCCAGCAGTACCAGGGGAGTTGAAAAACTGTTTTTT. The full variable domain, completed using reference TRBV2 and TRBJ1-4, is EPEVTQTPSHQVTQMGQEVILRCVPISNHLYFYWYRQILGQKVEFLVSFYNNEISEKSEIFDDQFSVERPDGSNFTLKIRSTKLEDSAMYFCASSTRGVEKLFFGSGTQLSVL.

V and J are TRBV9 and TRBJ1-2; D is unclear. The V end was cut by 2 bases, the J end by 8 bases, with 16 bases between. Germline V CDR1 and CDR2: SGDLS, YYNGEE. This CDR3 has 14 amino acids. The CDR3 spells CASSVWAGSRGYTF. The CDR3 DNA reads as TGTGCCAGCAGCGTCTGGGCAGGCTCTAGAGGCTACACCTTC.

The CDR3 sequence is CASRTGGLVQYF. The CDR3 DNA reads TGTGCCAGCAGAACCGGGGGCCTTGTGCAGTACTTC. This sequence joins TRBV27 and TRBJ2-7, with D perhaps given as TRBD1 or TRBD2 (6 bases each). CDR3 length: 12 amino acids. Trimming left V 6 bases short and J 9 bases short, with 15 bases between. CDR1 and CDR2 (germline): MNHEY, SMNVEV (reference sequence).

J is TRBJ2-7 and V is TRBV11-2, with D uncertain. This CDR3 is 10 amino acids long. V was cut by 5 bases and J by 6 bases, with 5 bases left in between. The germline V gene has CDR1 SGHAT and CDR2 FQNNGV. The DNA of the CDR3 is TGTGCCAGCAGCCATCTCGAGCAGTACTTC. It is translated as CASSHLEQYF.

The chain links TRBV6-1 to TRBJ1-4, with D maybe TRBD1 (6 bases). The germline V gene has CDR1 MNHNS and CDR2 SASEGT. V was cut by 7 bases and J by 11 bases, with 11 bases left in between. The CDR3 covers 11 residues. In DNA, the CDR3 is TGTGCCAGCACCCCAGGACAGAAACTGTTTTTT. Protein product: CASTPGQKLFF.

This chain connects TRBV2 to TRBJ2-5; D is uncertain. Germline CDR1 reads SNHLY; CDR2 reads FYNNEI. Trimming removed 5 bases from V and 3 bases from J, with 10 bases in between. The CDR3 spans 13 residues. The CDR3 sequence: CASSYEDEETQYF. The DNA for the CDR3 is TGTGCCAGCAGTTATGAGGATGAAGAGACCCAGTACTTC.

This CDR3 reads CASSSRQGGGYTF. For the CDR3, the DNA is TGTGCCAGCAGCTCCCGGCAGGGAGGAGGCTACACCTTC. This chain joins TRBV7-2 and TRBJ1-2, with D possibly TRBD1 on 5 matching bases. Per germline, CDR1 SGHTA and CDR2 FQGNSA. The CDR3 runs to 13 residues. V was cut by 4 bases and J by 8 bases, with 14 bases left in between.

This clone was observed once. The rearrangement joins TRBV27 to TRBJ2-7, with 10 positions matching TRBD1. Germline V lookup: CDR1 MNHEY, CDR2 SMNVEV (reference sequence). The CDR3 consists of 16 residues. Germline trimming cut 6 bases from V and 0 bases from J; bases unmatched to any gene: 8. The CDR3 nucleotides are TGTGCCAGCAGGCCTAACAGACAGGGGGCCTCCTACGAGCAGTACTTC. Encoded protein: CASRPNRQGASYEQYF.

The genes are TRBV10-3 and TRBJ1-5; 8 nucleotides match TRBD1. This CDR3 has 16 amino acids. Trimming removed 10 bases from V and 0 bases from J; junction bases left unmatched: 11. From germline, CDR1 is ENHRY and CDR2 SYGVKD. CDR3 nucleotides: TGTGCCAAATCTGGCGCGACAGGGGTTAGCAATCAGCCCCAGCATTTT. Translating it yields CAKSGATGVSNQPQHF.

The gene calls are TRBV19 and TRBJ1-5, with D possibly TRBD1 on 6 matching bases. This CDR3 has 17 amino acids. The V gene's germline CDR1 is LNHDA and CDR2 SQIVND (reference sequence). Trimming stripped 6 bases from V and 5 bases from J, with 23 bases between. CDR3 loop: CASRGGLGEGGHQPQHF. DNA of the CDR3: TGTGCCAGTAGGGGAGGGTTAGGGGAAGGGGGTCATCAGCCCCAGCATTTT.

J is TRBJ2-1 and V is TRBV27, with D tentatively TRBD2 (6 bases). The germline gives CDR1 MNHEY, CDR2 SMNVEV (reference sequence). With 6 bases removed from V and 0 bases from J, the gap between germline ends came to 12 bases. The CDR3 length is 15 residues. The CDR3 coding sequence is TGTGCCAGCAGGCTCCGGGGGAGCTCCTACAATGAGCAGTTCTTC. As protein: CASRLRGSSYNEQFF.

V usage is TRBV18 and J usage is TRBJ1-1; tentatively, D is TRBD1 (5 bases). Germline CDR1 KGHSH, CDR2 LQKENI. Trimming stripped 2 bases from V and 1 base from J, with 8 bases between. The CDR3 is 14 residues long. The CDR3 region is CASSPVQGNTEAFF. The CDR3 DNA reads TGTGCCAGCTCACCAGTTCAGGGGAACACTGAAGCTTTCTTT. Full variable domain (outside the CDR3, taken from reference TRBV18 and TRBJ1-1): NAGVMQNPRHLVRRRGQEARLRCSPMKGHSHVYWYRQLPEEGLKFMVYLQKENIIDESGMPKERFSAEFPKEGPSILRIQQVVRGDSAAYFCASSPVQGNTEAFFGQGTRLTVV.

V gene TRBV7-2 combines with J gene TRBJ2-1; TRBD2 agrees at 10 bases. CDR1 is SGHTA and CDR2 is FQGNSA in the germline V gene. The CDR3 totals 15 residues. V lost 6 bases, J lost 12 bases, and 14 bases stayed unmatched. CDR3 region: CASSSMAAGGRGQFF. CDR3 sequence (DNA): TGTGCCAGCAGTTCCATGGCAGCGGGAGGGCGGGGGCAGTTCTTC.

This chain links TRBV11-2 with TRBJ2-7; no clear D gene. V lost 2 bases and J lost 6, with 5 bases in between. Germline V CDR1 and CDR2: SGHAT, FQNNGV. This CDR3 contains 11 residues. The CDR3 DNA reads as TGTGCCAGCAGCTTACATGCCGAGCAGTACTTC. Translated: CASSLHAEQYF. The full variable domain, completed using reference TRBV11-2 and TRBJ2-7, is EAGVAQSPRYKIIEKRQSVAFWCNPISGHATLYWYQQILGQGPKLLIQFQNNGVVDDSQLPKDRFSAERLKGVDSTLKIQPAKLEDSAVYLCASSLHAEQYFGPGTRLTVT.